The 16 T cell receptor beta chains below come from one sample, sequenced in a study of beta chain features in type 1 diabetes. The authors reverse transcribed all of the isolated RNA, so sequencing captured expressed TCRB transcripts. TCRdb keeps only in-frame clones here, not all; method: immunoSEQ multiplex PCR. The table lists roughly 300,000 clones, roughly 8% of them singletons. Sequenced input: central memory CD4+ T cells from blood. The receptors stem from a young woman in good health.

This chain links TRBV14 with TRBJ2-3, with 8 positions matching TRBD1. CDR3 length: 16 amino acids. Germline CDR1 is SGHDN and CDR2 is FVKESK. V was clipped by 0 bases and J by 3 bases; unmatched bases: 5. CDR3 loop: CASSQEPDRGTDTQYF. The CDR3 DNA reads TGTGCCAGCAGCCAAGAACCTGACAGGGGAACAGATACGCAGTATTTT. The entire variable domain, with the rest obtained from reference TRBV14 and TRBJ2-3, is as follows: EAGVTQFPSHSVIEKGQTVTLRCDPISGHDNLYWYRRVMGKEIKFLLHFVKESKQDESGMPNNRFLAERTGGTYSTLKVQPAELEDSGVYFCASSQEPDRGTDTQYFGPGTRLTVL.

The sample holds a few counts of this clone. The chain carries TRBV10-3 and TRBJ1-1; D is unclear. Germline loops: CDR1 ENHRY, CDR2 SYGVKD. Trimming took 6 bases from V and 1 from J, leaving 12 bases between them. The CDR3 contains 14 residues. CDR3 protein: CAISGSWSNTEAFF. The DNA of the CDR3 is TGTGCCATCAGCGGGTCATGGTCGAACACTGAAGCTTTCTTT.

This clone was seen at least ten times. The V gene is TRBV19, the J gene TRBJ2-2; the D is unclear. V was shortened by 6 bases and J by 7 bases, with 12 bases between the two germline ends. Germline loops: CDR1 LNHDA, CDR2 SQIVND (reference sequence). CDR3 length: 13 amino acids. CDR3 nucleotide sequence: TGTGCCAGTAGGTCGACACAAAACGGGGAGCTGTTTTTT. Residues: CASRSTQNGELFF.

This clone was counted a few times. V is TRBV11-2 and J is TRBJ2-7, with TRBD2 as a possible D gene (7 bases). Trimming removed 5 bases from V and 3 bases from J, with 20 bases in between. Germline assignment: CDR1 SGHAT and CDR2 FQNNGV. This CDR3 contains 16 residues. CDR3 DNA: TGTGCCAGCAGCCCCGTTGCGGGCGGGGGCAGCTACGAGCAGTACTTC. It translates to CASSPVAGGGSYEQYF.

The chain is built from TRBV28 and TRBJ2-7; tentatively, D is TRBD2 (6 bases). Germline CDR1 is MDHEN and CDR2 is SYDVKM. There are 15 residues in the CDR3. Trimming stripped 3 bases from V and 6 bases from J, with 18 bases between. The CDR3 sequence: CASSLVGGALSEQYF. In DNA, the CDR3 is TGTGCCAGCAGTTTGGTGGGAGGTGCTTTATCCGAGCAGTACTTC.

This sequence joins TRBV27 and TRBJ2-7; TRBD2 aligns across 7 bases. The CDR3 is made up of 14 amino acids. V shed 0 bases, J shed 4 bases, and the junction held 3 bases outside the gene matches. In germline, CDR1 is MNHEY, CDR2 SMNVEV (reference sequence). CDR3 protein: CASSLSRERYEQYF. The DNA of the CDR3 is TGTGCCAGCAGTTTATCGCGGGAGCGGTACGAGCAGTACTTC.

About this clone itself: Since a much larger clone is just one base distant, this may be a read error. The rearrangement links TRBV4-2 to TRBJ2-7; D is ambiguous. The CDR3 loop spans 11 amino acids. Germline lookup yields CDR1 LGHNA and CDR2 YNFKEQ. V shed 4 bases and J shed 2 bases, with 3 bases lying between them. The CDR3 protein is CASSRTYEQYF. CDR3 DNA sequence: TGTGCCAGCAGCCGTACCTACGAGCAGTACTTC.

This clone was found many times. The chain employs TRBV28 and TRBJ2-7, with D hard to call. Germline V gene lookup returns CDR1 MDHEN and CDR2 SYDVKM. Trimming removed 6 bases at V and 4 bases at J, with 13 bases between. The CDR3 runs to 13 residues. As DNA, the CDR3 is TGTGCCAGCAGCCAAGTCTACGGGTACGAGCAGTACTTC. Protein sequence: CASSQVYGYEQYF.

V is TRBV5-4 and J is TRBJ2-2, with 7 bases matching TRBD1. Germline V lookup: CDR1 SGHNT, CDR2 YYREEE (reference sequence). CDR3 length equals 15 residues. V shed 4 bases, J shed 7 bases, and the junction held 10 bases outside the gene matches. The CDR3 sequence: CASSQTGVRGGELFF. As DNA, the CDR3 is TGTGCCAGCAGCCAAACAGGGGTTCGGGGCGGGGAGCTGTTTTTT.

The chain employs TRBV11-3 and TRBJ2-1; 9 bases line up with TRBD1. CDR1 is SGHNT and CDR2 is YENEEA in the germline V gene. The CDR3 is made up of 15 amino acids. V shed 1 base, J shed 7 bases, and the junction held 5 bases outside the gene matches. CDR3 protein: CASSLGTGVWNEQFF. The CDR3 DNA follows: TGTGCCAGCAGCTTAGGGACAGGGGTCTGGAATGAGCAGTTCTTC.

This clone appeared many times. Here the CDR3 DNA reads TGTGCCATCAGTTTAGAGGGACAGGGGATCTTCAATGAGCAGTTCTTC. Translated, it gives CAISLEGQGIFNEQFF. V and J are TRBV10-3 and TRBJ2-1, with 10 bases that match TRBD1. The CDR3 is made up of 16 amino acids. The germline V gene has CDR1 ENHRY and CDR2 SYGVKD. V was clipped by 5 bases and J by 6 bases; unmatched bases: 10.

The V and J genes are TRBV6-1 and TRBJ2-1; unclear D gene. The CDR3 spans 16 residues. Trimming took 4 bases from V and 3 from J, leaving 16 bases between them. CDR1 MNHNS and CDR2 SASEGT come from the germline V gene. The DNA of the CDR3 is TGTGCCAGCAGTGTGACGTACGGCAGTAGCTACAATGAGCAGTTCTTC. This encodes CASSVTYGSSYNEQFF.

The V call is TRBV18, the J call TRBJ1-4; D gene ambiguous. V was clipped by 4 bases and J by 0 bases, with 3 bases between them. The germline V gene encodes CDR1 KGHSH and CDR2 LQKENI. The CDR3 runs 13 residues. CDR3 DNA: TGTGCCAGCTCACGGGCAACTAATGAAAAACTGTTTTTT. This gives the protein CASSRATNEKLFF.

The chain recombines TRBV5-4 with TRBJ2-7, with 9 nucleotides matching TRBD2. The V segment lost 2 bases and the J segment 3 bases; nucleotides outside the gene matches: 6. This CDR3 has 15 amino acids. The germline CDR1 and CDR2 sequences are SGHNT and YYREEE (reference sequence). CDR3: CASSFLAGNNYEQYF. The CDR3 DNA reads TGTGCCAGCAGCTTTCTAGCGGGAAATAACTACGAGCAGTACTTC.

This clone was detected many times. The chain recombines TRBV28 with TRBJ1-1; D might be TRBD1 (5 bases). V lost 5 bases, J lost 2 bases, and 9 bases lay in between. CDR1 MDHEN and CDR2 SYDVKM come from the germline V gene. The CDR3 has 13 amino acids. CDR3 sequence reads: CASSQTVNTEAFF. CDR3 in DNA: TGTGCCAGCAGTCAGACAGTTAACACTGAAGCTTTCTTT.

The J gene is TRBJ1-4, the V gene TRBV7-2; the D is unclear. In germline, CDR1 is SGHTA, CDR2 FQGNSA. The ends were cut back, 5 bases at V and 5 bases at J, with 18 bases in the middle. There are 16 residues in the CDR3. CDR3 in amino acids: CASSARAGRTNEKLFF. In nucleotides, the CDR3 is TGTGCCAGCAGCGCTAGGGCTGGCAGGACCAATGAAAAACTGTTTTTT.